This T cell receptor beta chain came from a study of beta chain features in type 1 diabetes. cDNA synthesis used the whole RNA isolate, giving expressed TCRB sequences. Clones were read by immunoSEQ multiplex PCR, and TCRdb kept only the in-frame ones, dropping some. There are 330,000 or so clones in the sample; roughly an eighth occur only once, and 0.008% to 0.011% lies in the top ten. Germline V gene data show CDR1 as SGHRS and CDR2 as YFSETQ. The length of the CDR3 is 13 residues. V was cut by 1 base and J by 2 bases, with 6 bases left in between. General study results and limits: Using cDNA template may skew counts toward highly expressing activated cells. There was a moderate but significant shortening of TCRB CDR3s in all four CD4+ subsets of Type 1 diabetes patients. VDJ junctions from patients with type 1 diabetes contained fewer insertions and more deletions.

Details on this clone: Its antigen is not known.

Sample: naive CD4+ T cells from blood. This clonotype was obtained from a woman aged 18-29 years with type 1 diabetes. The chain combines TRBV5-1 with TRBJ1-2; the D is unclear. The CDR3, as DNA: TGCGCCAGCAGCTTGTCGGAGAACTATGGCTACACCTTC. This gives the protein CASSLSENYGYTF. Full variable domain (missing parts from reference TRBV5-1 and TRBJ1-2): KAGVTQTPRYLIKTRGQQVTLSCSPISGHRSVSWYQQTPGQGLQFLFEYFSETQRNKGNFPGRFSGRQFSNSRSEMNVSTLELGDSALYLCASSLSENYGYTFGSGTRLTVV.